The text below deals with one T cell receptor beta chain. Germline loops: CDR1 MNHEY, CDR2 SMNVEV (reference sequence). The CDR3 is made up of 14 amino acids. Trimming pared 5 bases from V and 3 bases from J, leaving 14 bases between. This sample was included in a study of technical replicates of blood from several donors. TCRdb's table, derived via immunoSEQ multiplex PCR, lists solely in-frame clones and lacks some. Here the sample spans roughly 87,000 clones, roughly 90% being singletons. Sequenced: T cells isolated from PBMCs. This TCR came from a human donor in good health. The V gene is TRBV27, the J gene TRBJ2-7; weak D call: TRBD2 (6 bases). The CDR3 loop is CASSPQTGGYEQYF. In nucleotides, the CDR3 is TGTGCCAGCAGTCCCCAAACCGGGGGCTACGAGCAGTACTTC.